These T cell receptor beta chains were read from a single sample in a study of human T cells and chemical hapten exposure. TCRdb redid the calling of the RACE reads with MiXCR, one entry per CDR3 protein. Here the sample spans fewer than 70,000 distinct CDR3 sequences, 5.5% to 7.5% being singletons. The sample in question was whole blood, obtained in connection with sensitization to the hapten diphenylcyclopropenone (DPC). Receptors were obtained from a woman in her twenties or thirties with alopecia areata. Some clones in this sample may be carry-over from other donors' samples. Both conserved end residues are part of each CDR3. The D gene is left open where the match is weak. Only part of the rows carry a size: once, few, many, or a class if the clone is expanded.

j_call	d_call	clone_size	v_call	cdr3_nt	cdr3_aa
TRBJ1-5	.	.	TRBV12-5	TGTGCTAGTGGCCTGAATCAGCCCCAGCATTTT	CASGLNQPQHF
TRBJ1-3	.	many	TRBV6-6	TGTGCCAGCAGCCCAGGGCCAGGAAACACCATATATTTT	CASSPGPGNTIYF
TRBJ1-1	.	.	TRBV3-1	TGTGCCAGCAGCCAACGAGGGAGCGACACTGAAGCTTTCTTT	CASSQRGSDTEAFF
TRBJ2-1	TRBD2	.	TRBV7-2	TGTGCCAGCAGCTTAGGTGGGGGACTAGCGGGGTATGAGCAGTTCTTC	CASSLGGGLAGYEQFF
TRBJ2-3	.	many	TRBV3-1	TGTGCCAGCAGCCAAGACGTGGCCACAGATACGCAGTATTTT	CASSQDVATDTQYF
TRBJ2-6	.	many	TRBV13	TGTGCCAGCAGCCTACAGGTCTCTGGGGCCAACGTCCTGACTTTC	CASSLQVSGANVLTF
TRBJ1-4	.	few	TRBV20-1	TGCAGTGCTACTCGCGTTGGAGAAAAACTGTTTTTT	CSATRVGEKLFF
TRBJ1-2	.	.	TRBV18	TGTGCCAGCTCCCTGGACGGGGACTATGGCTACACCTTC	CASSLDGDYGYTF
TRBJ1-2	.	many	TRBV2	TGTGCCAGCGGGAGACAGGAGGGGATCTACACCTTC	CASGRQEGIYTF
TRBJ1-5	.	many	TRBV18	TGTGCCAGCTCAGATCAATTGCAGGGGCCCCAGCCCCAGCATTTT	CASSDQLQGPQPQHF
TRBJ1-2	.	many	TRBV30	TGTGCCTGGAGTGTGCAGGCCGTCTATGGCTACACCTTC	CAWSVQAVYGYTF
TRBJ1-2	.	many	TRBV29-1	TGCAGCGTGGGGCGGGGGAGCAACTATGGCTACACCTTC	CSVGRGSNYGYTF
TRBJ1-2	TRBD1	many	TRBV12-3/TRBV12-4	TGTGCCAGCAGTTTGACAGGGGCTAACTATGGCTACACCTTC	CASSLTGANYGYTF
TRBJ2-7	.	many	TRBV20-1	TGCAGTGCTAGTAGTTACTCCCGCGAGCAGTACTTC	CSASSYSREQYF
TRBJ1-4	.	many	TRBV27	TGTGCCAGCAGCATCAGAAATGGGGACTGGAATGAAAAACTGTTTTTT	CASSIRNGDWNEKLFF
TRBJ2-3	.	many	TRBV7-2	TGTGCCAGCAGCTTAGATAGTAGCCTCCCGGGGGCAGATACGCAGTATTTT	CASSLDSSLPGADTQYF
TRBJ1-4	TRBD1	.	TRBV10-3	TGTGCCATCAGAGGGACAGGGGAGGAAAAACTGTTTTTT	CAIRGTGEEKLFF
TRBJ2-3	TRBD2	many	TRBV9	TGTGCCAGCAGCGTAGAACTAGCGGGGGGCCAGGGGATCACAGATACGCAGTATTTT	CASSVELAGGQGITDTQYF
TRBJ1-4	.	many	TRBV15	TGTGCCACCAGCATTAAGTGGGCTGAAAAACTGTTTTTT	CATSIKWAEKLFF
TRBJ1-1	.	many	TRBV18	TGTGCCAGCTCACCACCTGGACAGAGAAACACTGAAGCTTTCTTT	CASSPPGQRNTEAFF
TRBJ2-7	.	many	TRBV18	TGTGCCAGCTCACCCGGGGGTTACGAGCAGTACTTC	CASSPGGYEQYF
TRBJ1-4	TRBD1	many	TRBV5-1	TGCGCCAGCAGCTTACAGGGGGTGACTAATGAAAAACTGTTTTTT	CASSLQGVTNEKLFF
TRBJ2-3	.	many	TRBV14	TGTGCCAGCAGCAACCGTCCTAGTGGTACGCAGTATTTT	CASSNRPSGTQYF
TRBJ2-1	.	many	TRBV4-2	TGTGCCAGCAGCCACGGGGGTACAATTGAGCAGTTCTTC	CASSHGGTIEQFF
TRBJ2-7	.	.	TRBV7-3	TGTGCCAGCAGCTTAGATGGGGACGGGGCCTCCTACGAGCAGTACTTC	CASSLDGDGASYEQYF
TRBJ2-1	.	many	TRBV11-2	TGTGCCAGCACCCCGGGAGCGAGCTCCTACAATGAGCAGTTCTTC	CASTPGASSYNEQFF
TRBJ2-5	TRBD2	many	TRBV4-2	TGTGCCAGCAGCCCCGGCAATAGCGGGGTAACGGAGACCCAGTACTTC	CASSPGNSGVTETQYF
TRBJ1-1	.	.	TRBV5-6	TGTGCCAGCAGCGATCTGGACCTGAACACTGAAGCTTTCTTT	CASSDLDLNTEAFF
TRBJ1-5	TRBD1	many	TRBV11-2	TGTGCCAGCAGCTTCAGACAGGGGGATGATCAGCCCCAGCATTTT	CASSFRQGDDQPQHF
TRBJ1-6	TRBD1	many	TRBV5-1	TGCGCCAGCAGCTTGGAAGGACAGGGGGGATCACCCCTCCACTTT	CASSLEGQGGSPLHF
TRBJ1-2	TRBD1	many	TRBV18	TGTGCCAGCTCACCTGAGGGGGCGGCTAACTATGGCTACACCTTC	CASSPEGAANYGYTF
TRBJ2-7	.	many	TRBV27	TGTGCCAGCGCCGACAGTACCTACGAGCAGTACTTC	CASADSTYEQYF
TRBJ1-6	.	.	TRBV6-5	TGTGCCAGCAGTTACTCGACCCGATCCCTCCTAAGCTCCTATAATTCACCCCTCCACTTT	CASSYSTRSLLSSYNSPLHF
TRBJ2-6	.	many	TRBV7-3	TGTGCCAGCAGCTTTACAGGGTCTGGGGCCAACGTCCTGACTTTC	CASSFTGSGANVLTF
TRBJ2-1	TRBD2	many	TRBV7-6	TGTGCCAGCAGCTCCTCTACTAGCGGGGGGGCGCTCCTCTCCTACAATGAGCAGTTCTTC	CASSSSTSGGALLSYNEQFF
TRBJ2-3	.	.	TRBV5-1	TGCGCCAGCAGCTCAGGAAGTCGGGACACAGATACGCAGTATTTT	CASSSGSRDTDTQYF
TRBJ2-3	TRBD2	many	TRBV9	TGTGCCAGCAGCGTAGGGGCGGGGGGCTCTGGGGATACGCAGTATTTT	CASSVGAGGSGDTQYF
TRBJ1-1	TRBD1	few	TRBV10-3	TGTGCCATCAGCTCGACAGGGATGAACACTGAAGCTTTCTTT	CAISSTGMNTEAFF
TRBJ1-6	.	.	TRBV10-3	TGTGCCAGCAACACTGAGACGGGTTCACCCCTCCACTTT	CASNTETGSPLHF
TRBJ1-2	.	many	TRBV6-6	TGTGCCAGCGGGCAAGGCCCTAACTATGGCTACACCTTC	CASGQGPNYGYTF
TRBJ1-2	TRBD1	.	TRBV5-6	TGTGCCAGCAGCACGGATTGGGACAGAACAAACTATGGCTACACCTTC	CASSTDWDRTNYGYTF
TRBJ2-7	.	many	TRBV11-2	TGTGCCAGCAGTGACAACTCCTACGAGCAGTACTTC	CASSDNSYEQYF
TRBJ2-4	.	few	TRBV5-5	TGTGCCAGCAGCTTGGACGTATGGGGTAATTTTATGATGAGTCCGAAAAACATTCAGTACTTC	CASSLDVWGNFMMSPKNIQYF
TRBJ2-7	TRBD1	many	TRBV7-2	TGTGCCAGCAGCTTACACGGGACAGGGGTAAACGAGCAGTACTTC	CASSLHGTGVNEQYF
TRBJ1-1	TRBD1	many	TRBV5-5	TGTGCCAGCAGCTTGGACAGGGGGGCCGAAGCTTTCTTT	CASSLDRGAEAFF
TRBJ1-1	.	many	TRBV6-2/TRBV6-3	TGTGCCAGCAGTGGGATGAACACTGAAGCTTTCTTT	CASSGMNTEAFF
TRBJ1-2	.	few	TRBV9	TGTGCCAGCAGCGTAGGAGGGCCGGCAAACTATGGCTACACCTTC	CASSVGGPANYGYTF
TRBJ1-5	TRBD1	many	TRBV5-6	TGTGCCAGCAGCTATGGACAGGGCAATCAGCCCCAGCATTTT	CASSYGQGNQPQHF
TRBJ1-1	.	many	TRBV28	TGTGCCAGCAGTTTTTTCCGGAGTACCATTGCTGAAGCTTTCTTT	CASSFFRSTIAEAFF
TRBJ1-1	.	many	TRBV27	TGTGCCAGCAGTTTATCAATCGGCGGCCACGAAGCTTTCTTT	CASSLSIGGHEAFF